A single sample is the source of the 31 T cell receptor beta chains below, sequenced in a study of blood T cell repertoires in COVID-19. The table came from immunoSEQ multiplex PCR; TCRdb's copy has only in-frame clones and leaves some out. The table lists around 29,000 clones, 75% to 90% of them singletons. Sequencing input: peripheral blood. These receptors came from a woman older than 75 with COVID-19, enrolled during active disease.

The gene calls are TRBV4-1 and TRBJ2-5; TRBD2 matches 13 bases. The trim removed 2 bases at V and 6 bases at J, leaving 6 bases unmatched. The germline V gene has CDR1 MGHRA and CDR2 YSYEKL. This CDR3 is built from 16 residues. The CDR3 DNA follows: TGCGCCAGCAGCCAACCAGTACTAGCGGGGGGGAAGACCCAGTACTTC. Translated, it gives CASSQPVLAGGKTQYF.

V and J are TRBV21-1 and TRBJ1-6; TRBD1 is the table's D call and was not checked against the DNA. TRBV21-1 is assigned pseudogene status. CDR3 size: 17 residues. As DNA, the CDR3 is TGTGCCAGCAGCAAAAGGGAAGCGAAGGGGGCAAACTCACCCCTCCACTTT. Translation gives CASSKREAKGANSPLHF.

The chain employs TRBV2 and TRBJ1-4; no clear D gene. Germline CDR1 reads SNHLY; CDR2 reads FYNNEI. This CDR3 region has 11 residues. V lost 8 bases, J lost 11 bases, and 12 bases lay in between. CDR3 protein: CASPRETKLFF. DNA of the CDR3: TGTGCCAGCCCGCGGGAGACTAAACTGTTTTTT.

CDR3 nucleotides: TGTGCCAGCACCCCGGCGGGGGTAAGAAACACCATATATTTT. Its protein is CASTPAGVRNTIYF. This rearrangement joins TRBV7-2 to TRBJ1-3, with a weak D call TRBD1 (5 bases). The CDR3 is made up of 14 amino acids. Per the germline V gene, CDR1 is SGHTA and CDR2 is FQGNSA. V was clipped by 7 bases and J by 5 bases, with 15 bases between them.

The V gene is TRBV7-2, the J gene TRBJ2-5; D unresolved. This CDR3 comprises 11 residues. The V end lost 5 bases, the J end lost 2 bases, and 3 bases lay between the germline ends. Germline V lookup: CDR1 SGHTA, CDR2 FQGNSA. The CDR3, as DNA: TGTGCCAGCAGCCATCAAGAGACCCAGTACTTC. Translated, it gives CASSHQETQYF.

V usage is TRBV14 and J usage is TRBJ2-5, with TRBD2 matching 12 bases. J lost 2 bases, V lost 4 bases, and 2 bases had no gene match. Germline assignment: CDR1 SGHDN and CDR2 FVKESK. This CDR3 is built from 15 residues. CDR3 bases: TGTGCCAGCAGCCCAGGACTAGCGGGGCAAGAGACCCAGTACTTC. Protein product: CASSPGLAGQETQYF.

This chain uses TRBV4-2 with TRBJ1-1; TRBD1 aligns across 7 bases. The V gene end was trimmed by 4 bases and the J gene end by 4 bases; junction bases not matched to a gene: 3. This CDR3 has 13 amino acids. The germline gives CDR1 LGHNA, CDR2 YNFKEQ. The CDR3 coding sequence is TGTGCCAGCAGCCGAGACAGGGTCACTGAAGCTTTCTTT. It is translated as CASSRDRVTEAFF.

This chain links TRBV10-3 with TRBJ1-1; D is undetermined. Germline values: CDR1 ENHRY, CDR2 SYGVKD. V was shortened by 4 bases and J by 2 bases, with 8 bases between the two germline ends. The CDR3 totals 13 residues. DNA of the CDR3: TGTGCCATCAGTGCCGGGGTCAACACTGAAGCTTTCTTT. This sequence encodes CAISAGVNTEAFF.

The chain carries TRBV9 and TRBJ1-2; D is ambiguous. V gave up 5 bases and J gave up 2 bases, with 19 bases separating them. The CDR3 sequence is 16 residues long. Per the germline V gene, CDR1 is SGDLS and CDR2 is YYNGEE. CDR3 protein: CASSRRGQADNYGYTF. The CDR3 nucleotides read TGTGCCAGCAGTCGAAGAGGGCAGGCTGACAACTATGGCTACACCTTC.

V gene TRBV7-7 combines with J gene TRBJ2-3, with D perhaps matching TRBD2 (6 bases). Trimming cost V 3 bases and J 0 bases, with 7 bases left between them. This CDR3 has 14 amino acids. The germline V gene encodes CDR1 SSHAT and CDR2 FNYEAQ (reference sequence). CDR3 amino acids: CASSFSGSTDTQYF. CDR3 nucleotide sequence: TGTGCCAGCAGCTTTAGCGGTAGCACAGATACGCAGTATTTT.

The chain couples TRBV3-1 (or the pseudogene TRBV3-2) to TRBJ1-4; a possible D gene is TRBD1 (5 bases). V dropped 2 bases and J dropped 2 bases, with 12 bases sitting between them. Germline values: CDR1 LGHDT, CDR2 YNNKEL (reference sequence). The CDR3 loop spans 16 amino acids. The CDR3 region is CASSQRSGGTNEKLFF. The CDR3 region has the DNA TGTGCCAGCAGCCAAAGGTCGGGGGGGACTAATGAAAAACTGTTTTTT.

The CDR3 reads CASSLTGQGSYGYTF. In nucleotides, the CDR3 is TGTGCCAGCAGCCTAACTGGACAGGGAAGCTATGGCTACACCTTC. This chain connects TRBV9 to TRBJ1-2; 8 positions match TRBD1. V was clipped by 4 bases and J by 4 bases; unmatched bases: 9. Per the germline V gene, CDR1 is SGDLS and CDR2 is YYNGEE. The CDR3 is made up of 15 amino acids. Full variable domain (remainder filled in from reference TRBV9 and TRBJ1-2): DSGVTQTPKHLITATGQRVTLRCSPRSGDLSVYWYQQSLDQGLQFLIQYYNGEERAKGNILERFSAQQFPDLHSELNLSSLELGDSALYFCASSLTGQGSYGYTFGSGTRLTVV.

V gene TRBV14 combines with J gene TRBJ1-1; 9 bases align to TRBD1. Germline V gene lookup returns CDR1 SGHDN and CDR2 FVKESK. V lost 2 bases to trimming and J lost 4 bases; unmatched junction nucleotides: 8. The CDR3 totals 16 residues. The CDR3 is CASSQSRGQGSTEAFF. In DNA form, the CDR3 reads TGTGCCAGCAGCCAATCGAGAGGACAGGGGAGCACTGAAGCTTTCTTT.

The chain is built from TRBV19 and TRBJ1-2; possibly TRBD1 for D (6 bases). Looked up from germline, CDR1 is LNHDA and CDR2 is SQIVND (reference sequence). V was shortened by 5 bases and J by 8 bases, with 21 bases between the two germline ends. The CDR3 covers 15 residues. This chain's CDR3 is CASSSHSAGDRGYTF. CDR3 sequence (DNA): TGTGCCAGTAGTTCCCATTCGGCAGGGGATCGGGGCTACACCTTC. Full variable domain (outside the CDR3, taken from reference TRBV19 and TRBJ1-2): DGGITQSPKYLFRKEGQNVTLSCEQNLNHDAMYWYRQDPGQGLRLIYYSQIVNDFQKGDIAEGYSVSREKKESFPLTVTSAQKNPTAFYLCASSSHSAGDRGYTFGSGTRLTVV.

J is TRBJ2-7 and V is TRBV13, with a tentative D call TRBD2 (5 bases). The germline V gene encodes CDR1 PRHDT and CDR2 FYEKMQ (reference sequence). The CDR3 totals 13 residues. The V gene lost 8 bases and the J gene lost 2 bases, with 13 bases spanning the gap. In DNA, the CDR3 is TGTGCCAGCGCTCGGGTGCGGGCCTACGAGCAGTACTTC. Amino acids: CASARVRAYEQYF.

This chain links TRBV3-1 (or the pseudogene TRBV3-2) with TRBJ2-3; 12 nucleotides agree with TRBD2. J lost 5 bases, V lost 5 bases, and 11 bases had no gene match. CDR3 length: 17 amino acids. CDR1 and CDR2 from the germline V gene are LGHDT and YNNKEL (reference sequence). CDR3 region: CASSATSSGGAVDTQYF. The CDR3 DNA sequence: TGTGCCAGCAGCGCGACCTCTAGCGGGGGGGCCGTAGATACGCAGTATTTT.

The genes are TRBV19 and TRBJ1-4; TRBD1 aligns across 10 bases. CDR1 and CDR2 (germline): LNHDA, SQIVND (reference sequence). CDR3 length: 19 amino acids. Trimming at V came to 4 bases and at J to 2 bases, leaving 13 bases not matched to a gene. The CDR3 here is CASSTPPPGQGMTNEKLFF. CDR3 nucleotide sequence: TGTGCCAGTAGTACGCCCCCCCCGGGACAGGGGATGACTAATGAAAAACTGTTTTTT.

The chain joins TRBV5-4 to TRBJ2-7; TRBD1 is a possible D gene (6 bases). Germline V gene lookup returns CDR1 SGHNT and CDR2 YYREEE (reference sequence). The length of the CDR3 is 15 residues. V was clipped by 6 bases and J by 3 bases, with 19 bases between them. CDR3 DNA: TGTGCCAGCACCTCAACTACAGGGTCTGGCTACGAGCAGTACTTC. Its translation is CASTSTTGSGYEQYF.

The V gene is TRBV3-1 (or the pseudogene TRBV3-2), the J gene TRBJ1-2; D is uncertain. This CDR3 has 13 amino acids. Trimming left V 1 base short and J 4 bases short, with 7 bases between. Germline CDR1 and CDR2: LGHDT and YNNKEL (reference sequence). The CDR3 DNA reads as TGTGCCAGCAGCCAAGCTTATAGCTATGGCTACACCTTC. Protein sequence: CASSQAYSYGYTF.

CDR3 bases: TGTGCCAGCAGCCAAGTTCAGTCCGGGGAGCTGTTTTTT. This gives the protein CASSQVQSGELFF. V and J are TRBV3-1 (or the pseudogene TRBV3-2) and TRBJ2-2; D call uncertain. This CDR3 has 13 residues. Trimming removed 1 base from V and 6 bases from J, with 6 bases in between. Germline V CDR1 and CDR2: LGHDT, YNNKEL (reference sequence).

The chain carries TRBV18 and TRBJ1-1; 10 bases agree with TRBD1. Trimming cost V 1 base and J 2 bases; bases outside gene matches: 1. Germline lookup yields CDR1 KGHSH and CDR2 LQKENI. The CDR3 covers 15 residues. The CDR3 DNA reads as TGTGCCAGCTCACCACGGACAGGGGGTAACACTGAAGCTTTCTTT. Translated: CASSPRTGGNTEAFF.

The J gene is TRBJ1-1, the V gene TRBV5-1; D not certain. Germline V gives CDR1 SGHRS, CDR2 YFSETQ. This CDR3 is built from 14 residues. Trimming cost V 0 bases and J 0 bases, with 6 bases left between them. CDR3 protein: CASSLDGMNTEAFF. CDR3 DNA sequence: TGCGCCAGCAGCTTGGACGGGATGAACACTGAAGCTTTCTTT. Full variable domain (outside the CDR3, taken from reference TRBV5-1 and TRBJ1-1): KAGVTQTPRYLIKTRGQQVTLSCSPISGHRSVSWYQQTPGQGLQFLFEYFSETQRNKGNFPGRFSGRQFSNSRSEMNVSTLELGDSALYLCASSLDGMNTEAFFGQGTRLTVV.

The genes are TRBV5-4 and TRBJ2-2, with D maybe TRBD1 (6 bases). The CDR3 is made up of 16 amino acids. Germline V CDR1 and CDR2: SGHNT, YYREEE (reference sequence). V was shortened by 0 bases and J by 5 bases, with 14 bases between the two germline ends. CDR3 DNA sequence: TGTGCCAGCAGCTTGGGAGGGGGTTCTGCGACCGGGGAGCTGTTTTTT. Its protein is CASSLGGGSATGELFF.

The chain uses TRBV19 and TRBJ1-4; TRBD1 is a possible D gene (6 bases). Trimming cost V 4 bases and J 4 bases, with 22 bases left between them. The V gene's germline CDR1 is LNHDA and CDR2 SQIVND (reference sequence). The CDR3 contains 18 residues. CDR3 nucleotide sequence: TGTGCCAGTAGTAGAAGGACAGTTTCTCCACCCCTTAATGAAAAACTGTTTTTT. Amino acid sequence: CASSRRTVSPPLNEKLFF. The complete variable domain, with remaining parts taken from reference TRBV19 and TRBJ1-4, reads DGGITQSPKYLFRKEGQNVTLSCEQNLNHDAMYWYRQDPGQGLRLIYYSQIVNDFQKGDIAEGYSVSREKKESFPLTVTSAQKNPTAFYLCASSRRTVSPPLNEKLFFGSGTQLSVL.

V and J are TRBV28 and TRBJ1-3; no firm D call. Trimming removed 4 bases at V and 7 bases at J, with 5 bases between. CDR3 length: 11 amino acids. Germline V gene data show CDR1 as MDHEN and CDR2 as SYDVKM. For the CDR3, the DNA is TGTGCCAGCAGTTCGTCCAACACCATATATTTT. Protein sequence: CASSSSNTIYF.

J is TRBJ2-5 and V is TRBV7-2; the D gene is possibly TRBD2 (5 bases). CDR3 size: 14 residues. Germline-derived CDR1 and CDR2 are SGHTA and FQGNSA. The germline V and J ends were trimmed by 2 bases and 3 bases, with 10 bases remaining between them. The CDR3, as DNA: TGTGCCAGCAGCTTACGGACTCCCAAAGAGACCCAGTACTTC. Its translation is CASSLRTPKETQYF.

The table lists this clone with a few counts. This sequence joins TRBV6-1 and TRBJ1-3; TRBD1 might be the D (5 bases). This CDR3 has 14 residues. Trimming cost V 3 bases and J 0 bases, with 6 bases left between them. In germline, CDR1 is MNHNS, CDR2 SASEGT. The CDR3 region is CASSDQGSGNTIYF. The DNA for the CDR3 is TGTGCCAGCAGTGACCAGGGCTCTGGAAACACCATATATTTT.

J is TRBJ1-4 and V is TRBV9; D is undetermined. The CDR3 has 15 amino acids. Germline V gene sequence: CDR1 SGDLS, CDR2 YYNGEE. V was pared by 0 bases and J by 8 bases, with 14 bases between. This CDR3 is CASSVEAGSGEKLFF. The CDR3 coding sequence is TGTGCCAGCAGCGTAGAGGCAGGTTCGGGAGAAAAACTGTTTTTT.

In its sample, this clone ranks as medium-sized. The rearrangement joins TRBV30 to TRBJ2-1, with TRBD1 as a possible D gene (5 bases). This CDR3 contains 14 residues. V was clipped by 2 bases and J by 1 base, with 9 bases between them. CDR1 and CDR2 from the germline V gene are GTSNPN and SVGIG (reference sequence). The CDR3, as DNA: TGTGCCTGGAGTTTGGGGCAGTCCTACAATGAGCAGTTCTTC. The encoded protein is CAWSLGQSYNEQFF.

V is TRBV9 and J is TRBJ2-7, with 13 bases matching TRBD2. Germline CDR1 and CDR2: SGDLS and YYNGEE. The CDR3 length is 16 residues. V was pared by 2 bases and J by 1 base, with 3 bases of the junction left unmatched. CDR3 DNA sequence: TGTGCCAGCAGCGTCACTAGCGGGGGGGCATCCTACGAGCAGTACTTC. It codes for CASSVTSGGASYEQYF. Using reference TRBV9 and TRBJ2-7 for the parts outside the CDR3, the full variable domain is DSGVTQTPKHLITATGQRVTLRCSPRSGDLSVYWYQQSLDQGLQFLIQYYNGEERAKGNILERFSAQQFPDLHSELNLSSLELGDSALYFCASSVTSGGASYEQYFGPGTRLTVT.

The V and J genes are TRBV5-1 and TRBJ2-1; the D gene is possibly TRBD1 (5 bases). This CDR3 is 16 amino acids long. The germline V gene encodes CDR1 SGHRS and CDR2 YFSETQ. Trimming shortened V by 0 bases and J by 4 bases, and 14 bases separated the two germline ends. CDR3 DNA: TGCGCCAGCAGCTTGGCCGCCAGGGTAGATTACAATGAGCAGTTCTTC. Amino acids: CASSLAARVDYNEQFF.